The T cell receptor (beta chain) under discussion was sequenced for a study of blood T cell repertoires in COVID-19. Study at large: COVID-19 samples from acute and convalescent phases originated in the United States, Italy and Spain. Sample material is recorded as cDNA or gDNA derived from T cells, B-cell-depleted T cells, or PBMCs.

Between the trimmed V and J ends, which lost 0 bases and 2 bases, there was a span of 10 bases. Germline CDR1 and CDR2: SEHNR and FQNEAQ (reference sequence). The CDR3 covers 15 residues. Followed longitudinally, the Seattle patients had been enrolled during active infection. Original analysis: By means of reference gene primer amplification, nucleated cell counts were estimated. Clones were sequenced by immunoSEQ multiplex PCR, and TCRdb holds only the in-frame ones, with some missing. V and J calls and clone size are given by that table; D and trimming were obtained from the DNA. The sample lists about 370,000 clones, roughly 90% occurring once.

The material sequenced was peripheral blood. This receptor was identified in a woman under 40 with COVID-19, enrolled during active disease. The genes are TRBV7-9 and TRBJ2-5; TRBD1 is a possible D gene (6 bases). The CDR3 DNA follows: TGTGCCAGCAGCTTAGCTAAGACAGGACAAGAGACCCAGTACTTC. Protein: CASSLAKTGQETQYF.